One sample yielded the 32 T cell receptor beta chains listed below, sequenced in a study of blood T cell repertoires in COVID-19 (TCRdb year 2020). Libraries were prepared through the immunoSEQ multiplex PCR assay. This immuneACCESS table, as held by TCRdb, lists in-frame sequences with V and J called but not all clones. Of the missing ones, under half trace to an unresolved V gene in checked studies; the others have no known cause. Recorded for this sample are roughly 200,000 clones; roughly 84% of them occurred a single time. The ten largest clones take up roughly a sixth of the sample. Sequencing input: peripheral blood. The receptor source for this set is a man between 50 and 59 years old with COVID-19, enrolled during active disease.

This chain links TRBV7-9 with TRBJ2-1; 10 positions agree with TRBD1. Germline lookup yields CDR1 SEHNR and CDR2 FQNEAQ (reference sequence). V lost 5 bases to trimming and J lost 5 bases; unmatched junction nucleotides: 3. The CDR3 consists of 14 residues. The CDR3 here is CASSQDRGHNEQFF. CDR3 nucleotides: TGTGCCAGCAGCCAAGACAGGGGGCACAATGAGCAGTTCTTC.

V gene TRBV10-3 combines with J gene TRBJ2-3, with 9 bases identical to TRBD2. Per germline, CDR1 ENHRY and CDR2 SYGVKD. The CDR3 loop spans 15 amino acids. The ends lost 6 bases at V and 0 bases at J; junction bases unmatched: 4. The CDR3 is CAISWTSDSTDTQYF. Written as DNA, the CDR3 is TGTGCCATCAGCTGGACTAGCGACAGCACAGATACGCAGTATTTT.

The chain recombines TRBV11-3 with TRBJ2-1; D is unresolved. Germline-derived CDR1 and CDR2 are SGHNT and YENEEA. The ends were cut back, 2 bases at V and 3 bases at J, with 5 bases in the middle. CDR3 length equals 13 residues. The CDR3 bases are TGTGCCAGCAGCTTAACTTACTACAATGAGCAGTTCTTC. Protein sequence: CASSLTYYNEQFF.

There are a few counts of this clone. The rearrangement uses TRBV5-5 and TRBJ1-3, with 9 bases fitting TRBD1. Per germline, CDR1 SGHKS and CDR2 YYEKEE (reference sequence). CDR3 length: 16 residues. V shed 1 base, J shed 3 bases, and the junction held 5 bases outside the gene matches. The CDR3 protein is CASSLLGQGYGNTIYF. The CDR3 DNA follows: TGTGCCAGCAGCTTGTTGGGACAGGGCTATGGAAACACCATATATTTT.

The chain has TRBV6-5 and TRBJ2-2, with 7 bases that match TRBD1. This CDR3 is built from 15 residues. The ends lost 6 bases at V and 1 base at J; junction bases unmatched: 5. CDR1 MNHEY and CDR2 SVGAGI come from the germline V gene. The CDR3 region is CASRRTGENTGELFF. In DNA form, the CDR3 reads TGTGCCAGCAGAAGGACAGGAGAGAACACCGGGGAGCTGTTTTTT.

V is TRBV19 and J is TRBJ1-4, with D uncertain. The CDR3 totals 15 residues. The V and J ends lost 3 bases and 0 bases respectively, with 8 bases between them. Germline V gives CDR1 LNHDA, CDR2 SQIVND (reference sequence). The CDR3 loop is CASSMFPATNEKLFF. The CDR3 nucleotides read TGTGCCAGTAGTATGTTCCCTGCAACTAATGAAAAACTGTTTTTT. Full variable domain (remainder filled in from reference TRBV19 and TRBJ1-4): DGGITQSPKYLFRKEGQNVTLSCEQNLNHDAMYWYRQDPGQGLRLIYYSQIVNDFQKGDIAEGYSVSREKKESFPLTVTSAQKNPTAFYLCASSMFPATNEKLFFGSGTQLSVL.

V is TRBV14 and J is TRBJ2-2, with TRBD1 identical over 7 bases. The CDR3 is 15 residues long. Trimming removed 1 base from V and 3 bases from J; junction bases left unmatched: 2. Germline V gene sequence: CDR1 SGHDN, CDR2 FVKESK. CDR3 in DNA: TGTGCCAGCAGCCAAGTGAGGGGGCACACCGGGGAGCTGTTTTTT. Its translation: CASSQVRGHTGELFF.

The sample holds a few counts of this clone. The chain combines TRBV7-2 with TRBJ2-6, with a tentative D call TRBD1 (6 bases). Germline CDR1 is SGHTA and CDR2 is FQGNSA. The CDR3 is 14 residues long. Trimming left V 8 bases short and J 4 bases short, with 12 bases between. The CDR3 sequence is CASCNTGGANVLTF. DNA for the CDR3: TGTGCCAGCTGCAATACAGGGGGGGCCAACGTCCTGACTTTC.

This clone came up once. The CDR3 here is CASNRIGTGLETQYF. The CDR3 DNA reads as TGTGCCAGCAACCGTATCGGGACAGGGTTAGAGACCCAGTACTTC. This chain joins TRBV14 and TRBJ2-5; TRBD1 aligns across 9 bases. This CDR3 comprises 15 residues. CDR1 and CDR2 from the germline V gene are SGHDN and FVKESK. Unmatched junction bases numbered 10, after V lost 7 bases and J lost 4 bases.

V and J are TRBV6-5 and TRBJ1-1; 12 bases agree with TRBD1. Per germline, CDR1 MNHEY and CDR2 SVGAGI. The V gene end was trimmed by 8 bases and the J gene end by 7 bases; junction bases not matched to a gene: 11. This CDR3 is built from 15 residues. The DNA of the CDR3 is TGTGCCAGCCTCGAGGGACAGGGGGCGAGAGGTGAAGCTTTCTTT. Translated, it gives CASLEGQGARGEAFF.

The J gene is TRBJ2-7, the V gene TRBV6-6; 9 bases map to TRBD1. Losses at the gene ends were 3 bases for V and 6 bases for J; bases not matched to a gene: 9. The CDR3 runs to 15 residues. Germline V CDR1 and CDR2: MNHNY, SVGAGI (reference sequence). The CDR3 is CASSYHAGTGSEQYF. The CDR3 bases are TGTGCCAGCAGTTATCACGCCGGGACAGGGTCCGAGCAGTACTTC.

Here the CDR3 reads CASSPRGGSSYNEQFF. The CDR3 DNA sequence: TGTGCCAGCAGCCCCCGGGGCGGGAGCTCCTACAATGAGCAGTTCTTC. The chain is built from TRBV7-2 and TRBJ2-1, with 7 bases fitting TRBD2. Germline V gene sequence: CDR1 SGHTA, CDR2 FQGNSA. This CDR3 region has 16 residues. With V trimmed by 5 bases and J by 0 bases, 7 bases remained unmatched.

The chain uses TRBV27 and TRBJ1-6; 8 bases map to TRBD1. The trim removed 3 bases at V and 5 bases at J, leaving 9 bases unmatched. The CDR3 is 17 residues long. Germline V gene sequence: CDR1 MNHEY, CDR2 SMNVEV (reference sequence). The CDR3 nucleotides are TGTGCCAGCAGTTTGGCACAGGGGGGCACGAATAATTCACCCCTCCACTTT. As protein: CASSLAQGGTNNSPLHF.

The chain has TRBV21-1 and TRBJ2-7; the table assigns TRBD2, which was not confirmed against the DNA. TRBV21-1 is classified as a pseudogene. The CDR3 is made up of 17 amino acids. The CDR3 DNA reads as TGTGCCAGCAGCAAAGGTACCCTCCGGGAGAGCTCCTACGAGCAGTACTTC. Protein: CASSKGTLRESSYEQYF.

The V and J genes are TRBV4-1 and TRBJ1-4, with 10 bases matching TRBD1. Germline loops: CDR1 MGHRA, CDR2 YSYEKL. CDR3 length: 17 residues. Losses at the gene ends were 4 bases for V and 0 bases for J; bases not matched to a gene: 5. CDR3 amino acids: CASSPRDRGSTNEKLFF. CDR3 in DNA: TGCGCCAGCAGCCCACGGGACAGGGGTTCAACTAATGAAAAACTGTTTTTT.

This rearrangement joins TRBV2 to TRBJ1-3, with 8 bases that match TRBD1. The ends lost 10 bases at V and 0 bases at J; junction bases unmatched: 5. The CDR3 has 14 residues. CDR1 is SNHLY, CDR2 FYNNEI, per germline. The DNA for the CDR3 is TGTGCCACAGGGGGCAGTACCTCTGGAAACACCATATATTTT. This codes for CATGGSTSGNTIYF.

This chain connects TRBV7-9 to TRBJ1-6, with 10 bases that match TRBD1. Per germline, CDR1 SEHNR and CDR2 FQNEAQ (reference sequence). The length of the CDR3 is 15 residues. V was pared by 6 bases and J by 10 bases, with 9 bases of the junction left unmatched. For the CDR3, the DNA is TGTGCCAGCAGTACTAGACAGGGGGCGGACTCACCCCTCCACTTT. This sequence encodes CASSTRQGADSPLHF. The whole variable domain, remainder taken from reference TRBV7-9 and TRBJ1-6, is DTGVSQNPRHKITKRGQNVTFRCDPISEHNRLYWYRQTLGQGPEFLTYFQNEAQLEKSRLLSDRFSAERPKGSFSTLEIQRTEQGDSAMYLCASSTRQGADSPLHFGNGTRLTVT.

The J gene is TRBJ1-6, the V gene TRBV7-2; TRBD1 matches at 7 bases. J gave up 11 bases and V 6 bases, and 7 bases lay outside the gene matches. The length of the CDR3 is 13 residues. The V gene's germline CDR1 is SGHTA and CDR2 FQGNSA. The CDR3 DNA follows: TGTGCCAGCAGACGTCCGGACAGGCCACCCCTCCACTTT. The encoded protein is CASRRPDRPPLHF.

This chain connects TRBV28 to TRBJ1-2; a weak D match, TRBD1 (5 bases). The germline V gene encodes CDR1 MDHEN and CDR2 SYDVKM. V lost 8 bases and J lost 2, with 9 bases in between. The CDR3 is made up of 12 amino acids. CDR3 sequence (DNA): TGTGCCAGCGAAGGGGTCAACTATGGCTACACCTTC. It codes for CASEGVNYGYTF.

The chain links TRBV6-5 to TRBJ1-2; 10 bases are a match to TRBD1. With V trimmed by 7 bases and J by 7 bases, 6 bases remained unmatched. The length of the CDR3 is 13 residues. Germline V CDR1 and CDR2: MNHEY, SVGAGI. CDR3 protein: CASNPGTGAGYTF. The CDR3 region has the DNA TGTGCCAGCAATCCCGGGACAGGGGCTGGCTACACCTTC.

The chain recombines TRBV6-6 with TRBJ1-2; 9 nucleotides agree with TRBD1. CDR1 is MNHNY, CDR2 SVGAGI, per germline (reference sequence). The CDR3 loop spans 15 amino acids. J gave up 5 bases and V 5 bases, and 9 bases lay outside the gene matches. In nucleotides, the CDR3 is TGTGCCAGCAGTGGAACCGGGACAGGGCAATATGGCTACACCTTC. This encodes CASSGTGTGQYGYTF.

J is TRBJ1-5 and V is TRBV19, with TRBD1 as a possible D gene (6 bases). CDR3 length equals 14 residues. V lost 7 bases and J lost 3, with 13 bases in between. The germline V gene encodes CDR1 LNHDA and CDR2 SQIVND (reference sequence). Here the CDR3 DNA reads TGTGCCAGTATAGGGGGGGGTGACAATCAGCCCCAGCATTTT. Encoded protein: CASIGGGDNQPQHF. The full variable domain, in which reference TRBV19 and TRBJ1-5 provide the parts outside the CDR3, is DGGITQSPKYLFRKEGQNVTLSCEQNLNHDAMYWYRQDPGQGLRLIYYSQIVNDFQKGDIAEGYSVSREKKESFPLTVTSAQKNPTAFYLCASIGGGDNQPQHFGDGTRLSIL.

The genes are TRBV6-6 and TRBJ1-5; TRBD1 is a possible D gene (5 bases). The CDR3 has 16 residues. V lost 4 bases to trimming and J lost 0 bases, with 13 bases between them. CDR1 is MNHNY and CDR2 is SVGAGI in the germline V gene (reference sequence). CDR3 nucleotides: TGTGCCAGCAGTTTAGCGGGGGGGTATAGCAATCAGCCCCAGCATTTT. This sequence encodes CASSLAGGYSNQPQHF.

V is TRBV7-9 and J is TRBJ2-1; D is perhaps TRBD2 (6 bases). Germline lookup yields CDR1 SEHNR and CDR2 FQNEAQ (reference sequence). V was clipped by 4 bases and J by 6 bases, with 16 bases between them. CDR3 length equals 15 residues. The CDR3 sequence is CASSYSGDLTNEQFF. CDR3 in DNA: TGTGCCAGCAGCTATAGCGGTGACCTTACCAATGAGCAGTTCTTC.

The CDR3 nucleotides read TGTGCCAGCAGCTCAATTAGCGGAAGAGACAATTCCTACGAGCAGTACTTC. This encodes CASSSISGRDNSYEQYF. The chain carries TRBV7-9 and TRBJ2-7, with D maybe TRBD2 (6 bases). The CDR3 has 17 residues. The V gene's germline CDR1 is SEHNR and CDR2 FQNEAQ (reference sequence). The germline V and J ends were trimmed by 4 bases and 1 base, with 20 bases remaining between them.

V usage is TRBV27 and J usage is TRBJ1-5, with unresolved D. The ends were cut back, 0 bases at V and 4 bases at J, with 13 bases in the middle. The CDR3 has 16 residues. Germline V gives CDR1 MNHEY, CDR2 SMNVEV (reference sequence). CDR3 protein: CASSLSREGRNQPQHF. CDR3 in DNA: TGTGCCAGCAGTTTATCGCGCGAGGGCAGGAATCAGCCCCAGCATTTT.

This clone was seen only a few times. The CDR3 nucleotides are TGTGCCAGCAGCTTAAGACAGGGGAACACCGGGGAGCTGTTTTTT. It translates to CASSLRQGNTGELFF. The chain recombines TRBV7-8 with TRBJ2-2; 7 bases match TRBD1. Germline CDR1 reads SGHVS; CDR2 reads FQNEAQ. The CDR3 loop spans 15 amino acids. J was trimmed by 1 base and V by 2 bases; bases with no gene match: 1.

The sample holds one count of this clone. The CDR3: CASRYERTSGGNEQFF. In nucleotides, the CDR3 is TGTGCCAGCAGATATGAAAGGACTAGCGGGGGAAATGAGCAGTTCTTC. The chain carries TRBV7-2 and TRBJ2-1; 13 nucleotides agree with TRBD2. The CDR3 covers 16 residues. Germline assignment: CDR1 SGHTA and CDR2 FQGNSA. The junction had 9 bases not matched to a gene; V was cut back by 6 bases and J by 7 bases.

The chain uses TRBV19 and TRBJ2-1, with 8 bases lining up with TRBD2. V shed 10 bases, J shed 4 bases, and the junction held 9 bases outside the gene matches. CDR1 is LNHDA and CDR2 is SQIVND in the germline V gene (reference sequence). The CDR3 totals 14 residues. As DNA, the CDR3 is TGTGCCATAAAAGCGGGAGTGGAGTACAATGAGCAGTTCTTC. This codes for CAIKAGVEYNEQFF.

The CDR3 protein is CASSFGQGEFYGYTF. CDR3 DNA: TGTGCCAGCAGCTTTGGACAGGGGGAGTTTTATGGCTACACCTTC. This rearrangement joins TRBV4-2 to TRBJ1-2; 10 bases align to TRBD1. J lost 5 bases, V lost 5 bases, and 8 bases had no gene match. CDR1 is LGHNA and CDR2 is YNFKEQ in the germline V gene. This CDR3 spans 15 amino acids.

The J gene is TRBJ1-1, the V gene TRBV27; D is ambiguous. The CDR3 runs 13 residues. Trimming took 2 bases from V and 7 from J, leaving 11 bases between them. Germline CDR1 and CDR2: MNHEY and SMNVEV (reference sequence). CDR3 coding DNA: TGTGCCAGCAGTTTAAGAGGGTTTAATGAAGCTTTCTTT. Residues: CASSLRGFNEAFF.

The chain carries TRBV5-1 and TRBJ1-1, with D perhaps TRBD1 (5 bases). The germline V gene encodes CDR1 SGHRS and CDR2 YFSETQ. V was shortened by 2 bases and J by 3 bases, with 14 bases between the two germline ends. This CDR3 spans 15 amino acids. The DNA of the CDR3 is TGCGCCAGCAGCTTCTCCGGGACTAGGGACACTGAAGCTTTCTTT. It is translated as CASSFSGTRDTEAFF.